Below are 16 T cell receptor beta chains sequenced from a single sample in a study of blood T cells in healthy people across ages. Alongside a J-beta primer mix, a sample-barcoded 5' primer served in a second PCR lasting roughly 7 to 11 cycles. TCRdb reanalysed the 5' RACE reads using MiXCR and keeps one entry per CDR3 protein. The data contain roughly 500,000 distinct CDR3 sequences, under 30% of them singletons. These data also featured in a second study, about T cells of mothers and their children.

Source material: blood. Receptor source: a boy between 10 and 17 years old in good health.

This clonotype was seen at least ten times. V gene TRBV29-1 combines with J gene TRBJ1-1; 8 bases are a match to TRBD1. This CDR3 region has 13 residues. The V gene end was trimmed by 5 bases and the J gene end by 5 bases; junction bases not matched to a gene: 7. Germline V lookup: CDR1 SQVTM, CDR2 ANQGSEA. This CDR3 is CSVTTGVDTEAFF. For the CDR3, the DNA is TGCAGCGTTACGACAGGGGTAGATACTGAAGCTTTCTTT.

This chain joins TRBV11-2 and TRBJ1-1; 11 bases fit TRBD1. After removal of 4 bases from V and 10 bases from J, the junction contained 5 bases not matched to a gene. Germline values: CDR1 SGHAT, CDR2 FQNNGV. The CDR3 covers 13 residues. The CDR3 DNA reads TGTGCCAGCAGCTCCCGGACAGGGGGCCCAGCTTTCTTT. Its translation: CASSSRTGGPAFF.

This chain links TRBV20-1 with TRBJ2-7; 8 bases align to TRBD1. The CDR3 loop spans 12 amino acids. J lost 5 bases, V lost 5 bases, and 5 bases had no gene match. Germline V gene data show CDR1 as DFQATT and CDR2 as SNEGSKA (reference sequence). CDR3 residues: CSAPDRADEQYF. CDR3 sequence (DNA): TGCAGTGCTCCGGACAGGGCCGACGAGCAGTACTTC.

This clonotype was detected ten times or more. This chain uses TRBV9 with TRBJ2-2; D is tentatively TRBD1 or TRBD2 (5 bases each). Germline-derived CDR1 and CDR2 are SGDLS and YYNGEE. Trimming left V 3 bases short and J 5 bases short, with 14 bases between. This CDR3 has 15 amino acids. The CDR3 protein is CASSAGQGGTGELFF. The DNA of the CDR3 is TGTGCCAGCAGCGCAGGCCAGGGCGGGACCGGGGAGCTGTTTTTT.

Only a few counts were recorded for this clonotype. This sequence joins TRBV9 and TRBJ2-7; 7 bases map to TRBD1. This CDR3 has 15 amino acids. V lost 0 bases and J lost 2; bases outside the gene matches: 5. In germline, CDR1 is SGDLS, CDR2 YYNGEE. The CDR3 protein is CASSVATGQPYEQYF. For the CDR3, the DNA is TGTGCCAGCAGCGTAGCTACGGGACAGCCCTACGAGCAGTACTTC.

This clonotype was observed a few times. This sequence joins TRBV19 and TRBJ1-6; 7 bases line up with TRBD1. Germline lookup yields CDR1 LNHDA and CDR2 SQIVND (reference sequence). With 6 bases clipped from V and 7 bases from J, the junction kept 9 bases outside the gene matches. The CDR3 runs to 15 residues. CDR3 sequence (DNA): TGTGCCAGTAGCACACCGGGACAGCTCAATTCACCCCTCCACTTT. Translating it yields CASSTPGQLNSPLHF.

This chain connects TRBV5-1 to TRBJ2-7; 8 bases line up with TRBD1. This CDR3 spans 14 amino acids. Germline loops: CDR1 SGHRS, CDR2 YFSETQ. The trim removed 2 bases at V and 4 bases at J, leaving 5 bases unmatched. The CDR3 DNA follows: TGCGCCAGCAGCTTACAGGGGGAGCTATACGAGCAGTACTTC. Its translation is CASSLQGELYEQYF.

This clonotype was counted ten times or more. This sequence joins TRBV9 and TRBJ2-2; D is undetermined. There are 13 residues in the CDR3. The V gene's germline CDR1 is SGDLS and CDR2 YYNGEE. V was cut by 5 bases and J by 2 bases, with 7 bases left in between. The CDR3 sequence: CASSVGNTGELFF. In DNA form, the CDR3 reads TGTGCCAGCAGTGTGGGCAACACCGGGGAGCTGTTTTTT.

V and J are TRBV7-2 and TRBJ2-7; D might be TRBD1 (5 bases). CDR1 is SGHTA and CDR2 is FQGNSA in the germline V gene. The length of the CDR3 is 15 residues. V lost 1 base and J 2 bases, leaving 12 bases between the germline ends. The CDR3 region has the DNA TGTGCCAGCAGCTTAGTCTATGCAGGGACCTACGAGCAGTACTTC. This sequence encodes CASSLVYAGTYEQYF.

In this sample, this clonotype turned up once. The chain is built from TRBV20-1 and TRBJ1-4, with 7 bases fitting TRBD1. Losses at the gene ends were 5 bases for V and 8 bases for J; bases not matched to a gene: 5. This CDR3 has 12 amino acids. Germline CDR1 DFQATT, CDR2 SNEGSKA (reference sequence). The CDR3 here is CSAEQGTEKLFF. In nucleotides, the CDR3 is TGCAGTGCTGAACAGGGGACGGAAAAACTGTTTTTT.

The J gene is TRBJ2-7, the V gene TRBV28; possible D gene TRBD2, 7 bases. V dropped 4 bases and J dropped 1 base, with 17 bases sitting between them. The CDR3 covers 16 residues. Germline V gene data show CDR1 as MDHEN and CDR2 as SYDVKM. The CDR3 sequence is CASSSGEGLESYEQYF. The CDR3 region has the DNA TGTGCCAGCAGTTCAGGGGAAGGACTAGAGTCCTACGAGCAGTACTTC.

This chain's CDR3 is CASSSGLGDTQYF. DNA of the CDR3: TGTGCCAGCAGCTCGGGACTTGGAGATACGCAGTATTTT. This chain connects TRBV7-3 to TRBJ2-3; D is perhaps TRBD2 (6 bases). CDR3 length: 13 amino acids. Trimming stripped 4 bases from V and 5 bases from J, with 10 bases between. The germline V gene encodes CDR1 SGHTA and CDR2 FQGTGA. Combining the CDR3 with reference TRBV7-3 and TRBJ2-3 gives the whole variable domain GAGVSQTPSNKVTEKGKYVELRCDPISGHTALYWYRQSLGQGPEFLIYFQGTGAADDSGLPNDRFFAVRPEGSVSTLKIQRTERGDSAVYLCASSSGLGDTQYFGPGTRLTVL.

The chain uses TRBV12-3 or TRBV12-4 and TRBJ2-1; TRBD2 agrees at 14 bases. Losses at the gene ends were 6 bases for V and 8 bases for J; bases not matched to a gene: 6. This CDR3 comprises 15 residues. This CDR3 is CASSRLAGGQDEQFF. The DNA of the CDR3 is TGTGCCAGCAGCCGACTAGCGGGAGGGCAGGATGAGCAGTTCTTC.

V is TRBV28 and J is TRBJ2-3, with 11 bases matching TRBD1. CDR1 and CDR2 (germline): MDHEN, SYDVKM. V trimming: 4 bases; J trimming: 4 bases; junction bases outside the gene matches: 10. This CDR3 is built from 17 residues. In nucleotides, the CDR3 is TGTGCCAGCAGTTCACCTTCCGGGACAGGGGGGGCAGATACGCAGTATTTT. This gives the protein CASSSPSGTGGADTQYF. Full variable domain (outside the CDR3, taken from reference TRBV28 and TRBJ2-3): DVKVTQSSRYLVKRTGEKVFLECVQDMDHENMFWYRQDPGLGLRLIYFSYDVKMKEKGDIPEGYSVSREKKERFSLILESASTNQTSMYLCASSSPSGTGGADTQYFGPGTRLTVL.

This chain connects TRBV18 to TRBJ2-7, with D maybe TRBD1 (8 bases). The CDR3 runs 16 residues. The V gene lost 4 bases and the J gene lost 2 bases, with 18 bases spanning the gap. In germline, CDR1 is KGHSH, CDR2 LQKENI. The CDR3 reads CASSRGQGGTTYEQYF. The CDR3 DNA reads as TGTGCCAGCTCACGAGGACAGGGAGGGACCACCTACGAGCAGTACTTC.

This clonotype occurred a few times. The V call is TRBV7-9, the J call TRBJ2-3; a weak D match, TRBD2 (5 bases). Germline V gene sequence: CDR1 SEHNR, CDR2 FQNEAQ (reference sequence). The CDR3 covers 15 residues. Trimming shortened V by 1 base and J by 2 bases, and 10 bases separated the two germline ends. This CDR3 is CASSLGTRATDTQYF. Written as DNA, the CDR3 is TGTGCCAGCAGCTTAGGAACTAGGGCCACAGATACGCAGTATTTT.